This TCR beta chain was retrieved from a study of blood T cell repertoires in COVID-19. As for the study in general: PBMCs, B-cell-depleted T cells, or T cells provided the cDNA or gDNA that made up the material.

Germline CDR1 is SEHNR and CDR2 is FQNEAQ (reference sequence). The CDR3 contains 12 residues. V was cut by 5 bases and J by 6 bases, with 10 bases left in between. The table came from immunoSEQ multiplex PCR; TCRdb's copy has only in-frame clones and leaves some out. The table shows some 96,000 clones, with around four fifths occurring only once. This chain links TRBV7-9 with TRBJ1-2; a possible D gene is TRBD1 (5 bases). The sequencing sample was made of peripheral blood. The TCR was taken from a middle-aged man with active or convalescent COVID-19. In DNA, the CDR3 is TGTGCCAGCAGCCTGCAAGGGGATGGCTACACCTTC. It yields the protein CASSLQGDGYTF. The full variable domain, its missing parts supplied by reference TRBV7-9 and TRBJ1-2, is DTGVSQNPRHKITKRGQNVTFRCDPISEHNRLYWYRQTLGQGPEFLTYFQNEAQLEKSRLLSDRFSAERPKGSFSTLEIQRTEQGDSAMYLCASSLQGDGYTFGSGTRLTVV.